This passage covers 27 T cell receptor beta chains from one sample sequenced in a study of blood T cell repertoires in COVID-19. TCRdb's table, derived via immunoSEQ multiplex PCR, lists solely in-frame clones and lacks some. In the table there are around 380,000 clones, approximately 80% of which are singletons. Specimen: peripheral blood. The receptors shown here come from a human donor with acute or convalescent COVID-19. The donor label of this sample is uncertain.

This chain uses TRBV30 with TRBJ1-1, with D uncertain. V lost 5 bases, J lost 0 bases, and 10 bases lay in between. The CDR3 is made up of 13 amino acids. Germline V gives CDR1 GTSNPN, CDR2 SVGIG (reference sequence). This chain's CDR3 is CAWGNTVNTEAFF. DNA of the CDR3: TGTGCCTGGGGGAATACAGTGAACACTGAAGCTTTCTTT.

The chain joins TRBV6-5 to TRBJ2-7; TRBD2 is a possible D gene (7 bases). CDR3 length: 15 residues. Germline-derived CDR1 and CDR2 are MNHEY and SVGAGI. The V end lost 6 bases, the J end lost 1 base, and 16 bases lay between the germline ends. Here the CDR3 DNA reads TGTGCCAGCAGGGGGGGGCGGGAGAGGTCCTACGAGCAGTACTTC. Translating it yields CASRGGRERSYEQYF.

The V call is TRBV5-1, the J call TRBJ1-2; 10 nucleotides match TRBD1. CDR3 length: 15 residues. The junction had 4 bases not matched to a gene; V was cut back by 4 bases and J by 1 base. In germline, CDR1 is SGHRS, CDR2 YFSETQ. The CDR3 region is CASSTGTGVNYGYTF. The CDR3 coding sequence is TGCGCCAGCAGCACCGGGACAGGGGTTAACTATGGCTACACCTTC. The full variable domain, in which reference TRBV5-1 and TRBJ1-2 provide the parts outside the CDR3, is KAGVTQTPRYLIKTRGQQVTLSCSPISGHRSVSWYQQTPGQGLQFLFEYFSETQRNKGNFPGRFSGRQFSNSRSEMNVSTLELGDSALYLCASSTGTGVNYGYTFGSGTRLTVV.

The genes are TRBV19 and TRBJ1-5, with unresolved D. CDR1 is LNHDA, CDR2 SQIVND, per germline (reference sequence). This CDR3 spans 14 amino acids. V gave up 2 bases and J gave up 3 bases, with 8 bases separating them. The CDR3 coding sequence is TGTGCCAGTAGTATAATCAGTTACAATCAGCCCCAGCATTTT. This sequence encodes CASSIISYNQPQHF. The full variable domain, completed using reference TRBV19 and TRBJ1-5, is DGGITQSPKYLFRKEGQNVTLSCEQNLNHDAMYWYRQDPGQGLRLIYYSQIVNDFQKGDIAEGYSVSREKKESFPLTVTSAQKNPTAFYLCASSIISYNQPQHFGDGTRLSIL.

The rearrangement links TRBV4-1 to TRBJ2-1; 7 bases align to TRBD2. The CDR3 is 16 residues long. The V gene's germline CDR1 is MGHRA and CDR2 YSYEKL. V was clipped by 3 bases and J by 5 bases; unmatched bases: 10. The CDR3 DNA is TGCGCCAGCAGCCACGACCACTTACTAGCGAACAATGAGCAGTTCTTC. Translating gives CASSHDHLLANNEQFF.

The chain joins TRBV30 to TRBJ1-3; no clear D gene. Germline V gene lookup returns CDR1 GTSNPN and CDR2 SVGIG (reference sequence). The CDR3 extends over 13 amino acids. V was shortened by 4 bases and J by 0 bases, with 7 bases between the two germline ends. This CDR3 reads CAWNHGSGNTIYF. Here the CDR3 DNA reads TGTGCCTGGAATCACGGCTCTGGAAACACCATATATTTT.

The chain couples TRBV4-1 to TRBJ2-5; 9 bases are shared with TRBD2. Germline CDR1 and CDR2: MGHRA and YSYEKL. The J segment lost 0 bases and the V segment lost 1 base, leaving 12 bases of the junction unmatched. This CDR3 spans 19 amino acids. CDR3 sequence reads: CASSQGGSGGPSYQETQYF. CDR3 in DNA: TGCGCCAGCAGCCAAGGCGGTAGCGGGGGCCCGTCGTACCAAGAGACCCAGTACTTC.

This clone appeared a few times. The CDR3 DNA is TGTGCCAGCAGCCGGCGCGCCCAAGATACGCAGTATTTT. This gives the protein CASSRRAQDTQYF. This sequence joins TRBV7-8 and TRBJ2-3, with D unclear. Germline CDR1 is SGHVS and CDR2 is FQNEAQ. This CDR3 spans 13 amino acids. Trimming took 5 bases from V and 5 from J, leaving 11 bases between them.

This clone showed up just once. The V call is TRBV27, the J call TRBJ1-2; possible D gene TRBD1, 6 bases. This CDR3 is built from 15 residues. V gave up 2 bases and J gave up 5 bases, with 15 bases separating them. The germline V gene has CDR1 MNHEY and CDR2 SMNVEV (reference sequence). This CDR3 reads CASSLGGLQGYGYTF. CDR3 bases: TGTGCCAGCAGTTTAGGAGGTCTTCAGGGGTATGGCTACACCTTC.

The sample holds a few counts of this clone. The chain combines TRBV5-1 with TRBJ2-3; TRBD2 matches 11 bases. The V segment lost 2 bases and the J segment 1 base; nucleotides outside the gene matches: 3. Per germline, CDR1 SGHRS and CDR2 YFSETQ. The CDR3 has 16 amino acids. This CDR3 is CASSLGTSGRTDTQYF. CDR3 DNA: TGCGCCAGCAGCTTAGGGACTAGCGGCCGCACAGATACGCAGTATTTT.

The chain couples TRBV25-1 to TRBJ2-2, with D possibly TRBD1 on 5 matching bases. The V and J ends lost 7 bases and 5 bases respectively, with 8 bases between them. The CDR3 extends over 12 amino acids. Germline values: CDR1 MGHDK, CDR2 SYGVNS. The CDR3 nucleotides read TGTGCCAGCATAGGACAAACCGGGGAGCTGTTTTTT. Protein sequence: CASIGQTGELFF.

The rearrangement links TRBV28 to TRBJ1-2; D unclear. V lost 3 bases, J lost 8 bases, and 10 bases lay in between. The CDR3 is made up of 12 amino acids. Germline CDR1 MDHEN, CDR2 SYDVKM. CDR3 DNA sequence: TGTGCCAGCAGTTTGGAGGGAGGGGGCTACACCTTC. This sequence encodes CASSLEGGGYTF.

Here the CDR3 reads CASKEGMVNIQYF. CDR3 coding DNA: TGCGCCAGCAAGGAGGGGATGGTGAACATTCAGTACTTC. The chain employs TRBV5-1 and TRBJ2-4; a possible D gene is TRBD2 (6 bases). The germline V gene has CDR1 SGHRS and CDR2 YFSETQ. This CDR3 region has 13 residues. Trimming pared 6 bases from V and 7 bases from J, leaving 14 bases between.

The rearrangement joins TRBV11-2 to TRBJ2-2, with a weak D call TRBD1 (5 bases). The CDR3 contains 14 residues. Germline-derived CDR1 and CDR2 are SGHAT and FQNNGV. The V gene lost 5 bases and the J gene lost 1 base, with 8 bases spanning the gap. CDR3 loop: CASSHDRNTGELFF. CDR3 nucleotides: TGTGCCAGCAGCCACGACAGGAACACCGGGGAGCTGTTTTTT. Filled out from reference TRBV11-2 and TRBJ2-2, the complete variable domain reads EAGVAQSPRYKIIEKRQSVAFWCNPISGHATLYWYQQILGQGPKLLIQFQNNGVVDDSQLPKDRFSAERLKGVDSTLKIQPAKLEDSAVYLCASSHDRNTGELFFGEGSRLTVL.

The chain is built from TRBV2 and TRBJ1-4; TRBD1 is a possible D gene (6 bases). Germline assignment: CDR1 SNHLY and CDR2 FYNNEI. The CDR3 consists of 14 residues. V lost 6 bases to trimming and J lost 5 bases, with 13 bases between them. This chain's CDR3 is CASRAGTFNEKLFF. Written as DNA, the CDR3 is TGTGCCAGCAGGGCCGGGACATTCAATGAAAAACTGTTTTTT. Variable domain in full (rest from reference TRBV2 and TRBJ1-4): EPEVTQTPSHQVTQMGQEVILRCVPISNHLYFYWYRQILGQKVEFLVSFYNNEISEKSEIFDDQFSVERPDGSNFTLKIRSTKLEDSAMYFCASRAGTFNEKLFFGSGTQLSVL.

This chain uses TRBV3-1 (or the pseudogene TRBV3-2) with TRBJ2-3; unclear D gene. Germline loops: CDR1 LGHDT, CDR2 YNNKEL (reference sequence). The CDR3 contains 12 residues. Trimming removed 3 bases at V and 6 bases at J, with 7 bases between. The CDR3 here is CASSQVRDTQYF. CDR3 DNA: TGTGCCAGCAGCCAGGTTCGGGATACGCAGTATTTT.

The chain couples TRBV29-1 to TRBJ2-7, with 8 nucleotides matching TRBD2. The CDR3 covers 14 residues. Germline-derived CDR1 and CDR2 are SQVTM and ANQGSEA. In DNA, the CDR3 is TGCGTCGTGACGGGGTTAGCGGGGTCCTACGAGCAGTACTTC. It yields the protein CVVTGLAGSYEQYF.

This clone was seen only once. The chain has TRBV14 and TRBJ2-2; 8 bases line up with TRBD2. Germline CDR1 and CDR2: SGHDN and FVKESK. This CDR3 has 16 residues. V shed 1 base, J shed 5 bases, and the junction held 6 bases outside the gene matches. CDR3 coding DNA: TGTGCCAGCAGCCAAGGTCTAGCGGGTCGGACCGGGGAGCTGTTTTTT. This translates into CASSQGLAGRTGELFF. Full variable domain (remainder filled in from reference TRBV14 and TRBJ2-2): EAGVTQFPSHSVIEKGQTVTLRCDPISGHDNLYWYRRVMGKEIKFLLHFVKESKQDESGMPNNRFLAERTGGTYSTLKVQPAELEDSGVYFCASSQGLAGRTGELFFGEGSRLTVL.

This chain's CDR3 is CASREGNTEAFF. The CDR3 DNA sequence: TGTGCCAGCAGAGAGGGGAACACTGAAGCTTTCTTT. The chain couples TRBV6-5 to TRBJ1-1; D gene unclear. This CDR3 comprises 12 residues. The V gene lost 6 bases and the J gene lost 1 base, with 6 bases spanning the gap. Germline V CDR1 and CDR2: MNHEY, SVGAGI.

CDR3 sequence (DNA): TGTGCCAGCAGCGTATCCCTTCCGGCTAGCGGGGGGCGCACCGGGGAGCTGTTTTTT. Translating gives CASSVSLPASGGRTGELFF. This chain connects TRBV9 to TRBJ2-2; 11 nucleotides line up with TRBD2. V shed 1 base and J 4 bases; nucleotides not matched to a gene: 12. The CDR3 contains 19 residues. CDR1 SGDLS and CDR2 YYNGEE come from the germline V gene. Using reference TRBV9 and TRBJ2-2 for the parts outside the CDR3, the full variable domain is DSGVTQTPKHLITATGQRVTLRCSPRSGDLSVYWYQQSLDQGLQFLIQYYNGEERAKGNILERFSAQQFPDLHSELNLSSLELGDSALYFCASSVSLPASGGRTGELFFGEGSRLTVL.

The V and J genes are TRBV2 and TRBJ1-2; 10 nucleotides line up with TRBD1. V shed 7 bases and J 5 bases; nucleotides not matched to a gene: 7. The germline gives CDR1 SNHLY, CDR2 FYNNEI. This CDR3 is 14 amino acids long. The CDR3 sequence: CASNPGQGPYGYTF. For the CDR3, the DNA is TGTGCCAGCAACCCGGGACAGGGGCCGTATGGCTACACCTTC. Looking up the rest from reference TRBV2 and TRBJ1-2 gives the full variable domain: EPEVTQTPSHQVTQMGQEVILRCVPISNHLYFYWYRQILGQKVEFLVSFYNNEISEKSEIFDDQFSVERPDGSNFTLKIRSTKLEDSAMYFCASNPGQGPYGYTFGSGTRLTVV.

This chain links TRBV18 with TRBJ2-7; D is possibly TRBD1 (6 bases). This CDR3 is 13 amino acids long. The V gene lost 4 bases and the J gene lost 2 bases, with 9 bases spanning the gap. Germline values: CDR1 KGHSH, CDR2 LQKENI. The CDR3 reads CASSRDTTYEQYF. As DNA, the CDR3 is TGTGCCAGCTCACGGGACACGACCTACGAGCAGTACTTC.

The V gene is TRBV19, the J gene TRBJ1-2; 10 bases line up with TRBD1. Per the germline V gene, CDR1 is LNHDA and CDR2 is SQIVND (reference sequence). V was pared by 10 bases and J by 4 bases, with 9 bases of the junction left unmatched. The CDR3 extends over 14 amino acids. In DNA, the CDR3 is TGTGCCACCCGGACAGGGGGAGTCTTCTATGGCTACACCTTC. This gives the protein CATRTGGVFYGYTF. The full variable domain, completed using reference TRBV19 and TRBJ1-2, is DGGITQSPKYLFRKEGQNVTLSCEQNLNHDAMYWYRQDPGQGLRLIYYSQIVNDFQKGDIAEGYSVSREKKESFPLTVTSAQKNPTAFYLCATRTGGVFYGYTFGSGTRLTVV.

CDR3 nucleotides: TGCGCCAGTCGAGGGAGACAGGCCCCAAACGGGGAGCTGTTTTTT. Translation gives CASRGRQAPNGELFF. The gene calls are TRBV5-1 and TRBJ2-2, with D perhaps matching TRBD1 (6 bases). CDR1 and CDR2 from the germline V gene are SGHRS and YFSETQ. CDR3 size: 15 residues. V was shortened by 8 bases and J by 7 bases, with 21 bases between the two germline ends.

The sample holds a few counts of this clone. The genes are TRBV24-1 and TRBJ2-3; D gene unclear. V gave up 3 bases and J gave up 3 bases, with 9 bases separating them. Germline V gene lookup returns CDR1 KGHDR and CDR2 SFDVKD. The CDR3 sequence is 14 residues long. This chain's CDR3 is CATSDGLQTDTQYF. CDR3 DNA sequence: TGTGCCACCAGTGATGGGCTCCAGACAGATACGCAGTATTTT.

The gene calls are TRBV7-2 and TRBJ2-2, with TRBD2 matching over 8 bases. Germline V gene lookup returns CDR1 SGHTA and CDR2 FQGNSA. The CDR3 contains 16 residues. J gave up 1 base and V 5 bases, and 6 bases lay outside the gene matches. CDR3 in amino acids: CASSLFAGGNTGELFF. In DNA form, the CDR3 reads TGTGCCAGCAGCCTTTTTGCGGGGGGGAACACCGGGGAGCTGTTTTTT.

The J gene is TRBJ2-3, the V gene TRBV4-1; D gene uncertain. The CDR3 is 16 residues long. V was clipped by 0 bases and J by 6 bases, with 16 bases between them. Germline CDR1 reads MGHRA; CDR2 reads YSYEKL. CDR3 in DNA: TGCGCCAGCAGCCAAGAAAATCCGAGCGTGACGGATACGCAGTATTTT. Translated: CASSQENPSVTDTQYF.